This note documents a single T cell receptor (beta chain) sequence. The sample comes from a study of blood T cell repertoires in COVID-19. Study overall: The samples span acute and convalescent COVID-19 from the United States, Italy and Spain. T cells, B-cell-depleted T cells, or PBMCs supplied cDNA or gDNA.

Study processing details: Cell counts per sample came from amplifying reference gene primers. The repertoire was sequenced with immunoSEQ multiplex PCR; TCRdb's copy has only in-frame clones and lacks some. V, J and clone size are those of that table, while D and trimming were read from the DNA. The data contain about 130,000 clones, approximately 85% of them singletons. The CDR3 loop spans 17 amino acids. The germline CDR1 and CDR2 sequences are SGHTA and FQGNSA. The V end was cut by 1 base, the J end by 2 bases, with 16 bases between. This TCR came from a human donor in a cohort sampled during active COVID-19. This chain connects TRBV7-2 to TRBJ2-3; D is perhaps TRBD2 (6 bases). Sequencing was performed on peripheral blood. DNA for the CDR3: TGTGCCAGCAGCTTAGTCACATTCGGGAGTCTCACAGATACGCAGTATTTT. Residues: CASSLVTFGSLTDTQYF.